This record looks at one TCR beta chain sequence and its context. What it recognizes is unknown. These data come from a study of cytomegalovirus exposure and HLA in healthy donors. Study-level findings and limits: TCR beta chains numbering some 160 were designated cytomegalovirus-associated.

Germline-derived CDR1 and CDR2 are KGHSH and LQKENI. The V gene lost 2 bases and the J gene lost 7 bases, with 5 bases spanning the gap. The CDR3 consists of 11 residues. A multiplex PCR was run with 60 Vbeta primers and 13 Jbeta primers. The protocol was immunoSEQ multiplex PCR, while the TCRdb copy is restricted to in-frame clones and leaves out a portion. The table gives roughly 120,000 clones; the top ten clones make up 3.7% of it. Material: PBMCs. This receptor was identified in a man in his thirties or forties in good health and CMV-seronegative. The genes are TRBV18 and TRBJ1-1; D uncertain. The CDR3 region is CASSPTSEAFF. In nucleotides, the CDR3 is TGTGCCAGCTCACCAACCAGTGAAGCTTTCTTT.